The 25 T cell receptor beta chains listed next were all sequenced from one sample in a study of blood T cell repertoires in COVID-19. Assay used: immunoSEQ multiplex PCR; TCRdb lists only in-frame clones, some missing. There are about 40,000 clones in the sample; about 85% occur only once, and approximately 20% lies in the top ten. The sequenced material came from peripheral blood. These receptor sequences come from a man aged 50 or older in a cohort sampled during active COVID-19.

This sequence joins TRBV5-6 and TRBJ1-2; D may be TRBD1 (5 bases). This CDR3 contains 13 residues. Trimming took 0 bases from V and 7 from J, leaving 10 bases between them. CDR1 is SGHDT, CDR2 YYEEEE, per germline. Here the CDR3 DNA reads TGTGCCAGCAGCTTGGTCAGGGAGGTTGGCTACACCTTC. Protein: CASSLVREVGYTF.

The chain joins TRBV10-3 to TRBJ1-6; D is possibly TRBD1 (6 bases). With 4 bases removed from V and 9 bases from J, the gap between germline ends came to 19 bases. Per germline, CDR1 ENHRY and CDR2 SYGVKD. The CDR3 has 16 residues. CDR3 in amino acids: CAISGGGGKWSSPLHF. CDR3 bases: TGTGCCATCAGTGGTGGCGGGGGCAAGTGGAGTTCACCCCTCCACTTT.

This clone was seen just once. The chain is built from TRBV11-2 and TRBJ1-3; maybe TRBD1 (6 bases). The CDR3 runs 16 residues. Trimming removed 6 bases from V and 0 bases from J, with 15 bases in between. Per the germline V gene, CDR1 is SGHAT and CDR2 is FQNNGV. This chain's CDR3 is CASRRTGGGSGNTIYF. The CDR3, as DNA: TGTGCCAGCAGACGTACGGGAGGGGGCTCTGGAAACACCATATATTTT. Drawing the rest from reference TRBV11-2 and TRBJ1-3, the complete variable domain is EAGVAQSPRYKIIEKRQSVAFWCNPISGHATLYWYQQILGQGPKLLIQFQNNGVVDDSQLPKDRFSAERLKGVDSTLKIQPAKLEDSAVYLCASRRTGGGSGNTIYFGEGSWLTVV.

This chain connects TRBV13 to TRBJ1-1; D is uncertain. The CDR3 contains 13 residues. Germline V gene lookup returns CDR1 PRHDT and CDR2 FYEKMQ (reference sequence). The germline V and J ends were trimmed by 0 bases and 5 bases, with 7 bases remaining between them. This CDR3 is CASSLGELTEAFF. CDR3 bases: TGTGCCAGCAGCTTAGGCGAGTTGACTGAAGCTTTCTTT.

This chain joins TRBV3-1 (or the pseudogene TRBV3-2) and TRBJ2-2; possibly TRBD2 for D (6 bases). The germline V gene has CDR1 LGHDT and CDR2 YNNKEL (reference sequence). V gave up 2 bases and J gave up 6 bases, with 22 bases separating them. This CDR3 region has 18 residues. CDR3 sequence (DNA): TGTGCCAGCAGCCAAATTGGAGGGCCAGGGAGGACCGCCGGGGAGCTGTTTTTT. Translated: CASSQIGGPGRTAGELFF.

V usage is TRBV19 and J usage is TRBJ1-1, with 12 bases matching TRBD1. Germline V gene sequence: CDR1 LNHDA, CDR2 SQIVND (reference sequence). V lost 8 bases and J lost 8; bases outside the gene matches: 3. This CDR3 region has 12 residues. The CDR3 sequence: CASGTGGGEAFF. As DNA, the CDR3 is TGTGCCAGTGGGACAGGGGGCGGGGAAGCTTTCTTT. Combining the CDR3 with reference TRBV19 and TRBJ1-1 gives the whole variable domain DGGITQSPKYLFRKEGQNVTLSCEQNLNHDAMYWYRQDPGQGLRLIYYSQIVNDFQKGDIAEGYSVSREKKESFPLTVTSAQKNPTAFYLCASGTGGGEAFFGQGTRLTVV.

The rearrangement joins TRBV30 to TRBJ1-2; D call uncertain. The V end lost 3 bases, the J end lost 4 bases, and 21 bases lay between the germline ends. Germline V CDR1 and CDR2: GTSNPN, SVGIG (reference sequence). The CDR3 contains 16 residues. In nucleotides, the CDR3 is TGTGCCTGGAGCGAGGGATTCGGGCAGCTGCTCTATGGCTACACCTTC. Amino acid sequence: CAWSEGFGQLLYGYTF.

This chain links TRBV6-5 with TRBJ2-7, with D hard to call. Between the trimmed V and J ends, which lost 6 bases and 2 bases, there was a span of 11 bases. The CDR3 contains 13 residues. Germline V lookup: CDR1 MNHEY, CDR2 SVGAGI. CDR3 DNA sequence: TGTGCCAGCAGCGAGGTGGCCCCCTACGAGCAGTACGTC. Its translation is CASSEVAPYEQYV.

Written as DNA, the CDR3 is TGCGCCAGCATTCAAGAGGGGGGGCAGGACACTGAAGCTTTCTTT. This encodes CASIQEGGQDTEAFF. The V call is TRBV5-1, the J call TRBJ1-1, with D maybe TRBD1 (6 bases). The germline V gene encodes CDR1 SGHRS and CDR2 YFSETQ. The length of the CDR3 is 15 residues. V was shortened by 6 bases and J by 3 bases, with 18 bases between the two germline ends.

The chain recombines TRBV6-5 with TRBJ1-4; D perhaps matches TRBD1 (6 bases). Germline V gene lookup returns CDR1 MNHEY and CDR2 SVGAGI. Trimming cost V 4 bases and J 7 bases, with 13 bases left between them. This CDR3 is built from 14 residues. CDR3 residues: CASSSLQGPEKLFF. The CDR3 nucleotides are TGTGCCAGCAGTTCGTTACAGGGTCCTGAAAAACTGTTTTTT.

The chain recombines TRBV24-1 with TRBJ2-1; tentatively, D is TRBD2 (5 bases). Germline V gives CDR1 KGHDR, CDR2 SFDVKD. This CDR3 spans 14 amino acids. Trimming shortened V by 3 bases and J by 9 bases, and 14 bases separated the two germline ends. CDR3 in amino acids: CATSDGTPRGEQFF. CDR3 coding DNA: TGTGCCACCAGTGATGGTACCCCTCGGGGTGAGCAGTTCTTC.

This clone came up once. The chain uses TRBV6-5 and TRBJ1-1, with D possibly TRBD1 on 5 matching bases. The germline V gene encodes CDR1 MNHEY and CDR2 SVGAGI. The length of the CDR3 is 14 residues. Trimming took 2 bases from V and 6 from J, leaving 13 bases between them. This CDR3 reads CASSYARPGAEAFF. Written as DNA, the CDR3 is TGTGCCAGCAGTTACGCACGGCCGGGGGCTGAAGCTTTCTTT.

V is TRBV7-3 and J is TRBJ1-6; 7 bases line up with TRBD1. The trim removed 8 bases at V and 5 bases at J, leaving 3 bases unmatched. The CDR3 runs 13 residues. CDR1 is SGHTA and CDR2 is FQGTGA in the germline V gene. The CDR3 nucleotides read TGTGCCAGCGGACAGGCTAATAATTCACCCCTCCACTTT. It is translated as CASGQANNSPLHF.

The chain couples TRBV27 to TRBJ1-2, with unresolved D. Germline V gene lookup returns CDR1 MNHEY and CDR2 SMNVEV (reference sequence). This CDR3 has 13 residues. The V gene lost 2 bases and the J gene lost 2 bases, with 6 bases spanning the gap. DNA for the CDR3: TGTGCCAGCAGTTTAGACTGGAACTATGGCTACACCTTC. This sequence encodes CASSLDWNYGYTF.

V gene TRBV19 combines with J gene TRBJ1-2, with a possible D match to TRBD1 (5 bases). This CDR3 comprises 12 residues. The V end was cut by 7 bases, the J end by 4 bases, with 10 bases between. Looked up from germline, CDR1 is LNHDA and CDR2 is SQIVND (reference sequence). The CDR3 DNA reads TGTGCCAGTATTGACAGCTTCTATGGCTACACCTTC. Translating gives CASIDSFYGYTF.

This clone came up once. The rearrangement joins TRBV20-1 to TRBJ2-5; TRBD2 matches at 12 bases. Germline values: CDR1 DFQATT, CDR2 SNEGSKA (reference sequence). J lost 5 bases, V lost 3 bases, and 4 bases had no gene match. The CDR3 runs to 14 residues. DNA for the CDR3: TGCAGTGCTAGTACTAGCGGGGGGTCGGAGACCCAGTACTTC. It encodes CSASTSGGSETQYF.

This clone showed up just once. The V and J genes are TRBV5-5 and TRBJ1-2, with D maybe TRBD1 (5 bases). Looked up from germline, CDR1 is SGHKS and CDR2 is YYEKEE (reference sequence). CDR3 size: 12 residues. Between the trimmed V and J ends, which lost 5 bases and 4 bases, there was a span of 9 bases. In DNA form, the CDR3 reads TGTGCCAGCAGTTCCGACAGCTATGGCTACACCTTC. It translates to CASSSDSYGYTF.

This clone is labeled as medium-sized. This chain uses TRBV10-2 with TRBJ2-7; TRBD1 aligns across 9 bases. The V and J ends lost 0 bases and 3 bases, in that order; junction bases with no gene match: 0. Per germline, CDR1 WSHSY and CDR2 SAAADI. The length of the CDR3 is 14 residues. CDR3: CASSESGQGYEQYF. Written as DNA, the CDR3 is TGCGCCAGCAGTGAGTCGGGACAGGGCTACGAGCAGTACTTC.

The chain couples TRBV9 to TRBJ1-5; a possible D gene is TRBD1 (5 bases). Germline values: CDR1 SGDLS, CDR2 YYNGEE. Deletions cut 0 bases from V and 5 bases from J, with 9 bases between. This CDR3 region has 14 residues. DNA for the CDR3: TGTGCCAGCAGCGTAGAGGGAGGGGATCAGCCCCAGCATTTT. Its protein is CASSVEGGDQPQHF.

The chain links TRBV13 to TRBJ1-6; D gene unclear. The germline CDR1 and CDR2 sequences are PRHDT and FYEKMQ (reference sequence). Trimming stripped 5 bases from V and 7 bases from J, with 18 bases between. The length of the CDR3 is 16 residues. The CDR3 sequence: CASSPGEGRGNSPLHF. CDR3 nucleotide sequence: TGTGCCAGCAGCCCCGGGGAGGGCCGTGGGAATTCACCCCTCCACTTT.

The chain joins TRBV11-2 to TRBJ2-7; 9 bases map to TRBD2. This CDR3 is 15 amino acids long. The J segment lost 6 bases and the V segment lost 2 bases, leaving 8 bases of the junction unmatched. CDR1 is SGHAT, CDR2 FQNNGV, per germline. CDR3 in DNA: TGTGCCAGCAGCTTATGGTCTAGCGGGGATGGCGAGCAGTACTTC. Translation: CASSLWSSGDGEQYF.

V gene TRBV19 combines with J gene TRBJ1-4; no clear D gene. The germline V and J ends were trimmed by 6 bases and 7 bases, with 18 bases remaining between them. The CDR3 spans 15 residues. Germline V CDR1 and CDR2: LNHDA, SQIVND (reference sequence). The CDR3 DNA is TGTGCCAGTAGGGACTCGGGTCCCTCGGGTGAAAAACTGTTTTTT. Protein: CASRDSGPSGEKLFF.

The chain joins TRBV5-6 to TRBJ2-5; TRBD1 aligns across 7 bases. The trim removed 4 bases at V and 5 bases at J, leaving 8 bases unmatched. The CDR3 has 14 amino acids. CDR1 and CDR2 from the germline V gene are SGHDT and YYEEEE. This CDR3 is CASSLQGKGETQYF. As DNA, the CDR3 is TGTGCCAGCAGCCTACAGGGGAAGGGGGAGACCCAGTACTTC.

The chain employs TRBV6-6 and TRBJ2-2; 7 bases line up with TRBD1. This CDR3 is built from 15 residues. Germline-derived CDR1 and CDR2 are MNHNY and SVGAGI (reference sequence). Trimming took 2 bases from V and 3 from J; bases not matched to a gene: 3. The CDR3 region is CASSYRQGDTGELFF. CDR3 DNA: TGTGCCAGCAGTTACAGACAGGGTGACACCGGGGAGCTGTTTTTT.

CDR3 residues: CASSRGEVADTQYF. CDR3 nucleotides: TGCGCCAGCAGTCGGGGGGAGGTAGCAGATACGCAGTATTTT. The V and J genes are TRBV5-1 and TRBJ2-3, with 7 nucleotides matching TRBD2. Germline trimming cut 5 bases from V and 4 bases from J; bases unmatched to any gene: 7. The CDR3 runs 14 residues. The germline CDR1 and CDR2 sequences are SGHRS and YFSETQ.